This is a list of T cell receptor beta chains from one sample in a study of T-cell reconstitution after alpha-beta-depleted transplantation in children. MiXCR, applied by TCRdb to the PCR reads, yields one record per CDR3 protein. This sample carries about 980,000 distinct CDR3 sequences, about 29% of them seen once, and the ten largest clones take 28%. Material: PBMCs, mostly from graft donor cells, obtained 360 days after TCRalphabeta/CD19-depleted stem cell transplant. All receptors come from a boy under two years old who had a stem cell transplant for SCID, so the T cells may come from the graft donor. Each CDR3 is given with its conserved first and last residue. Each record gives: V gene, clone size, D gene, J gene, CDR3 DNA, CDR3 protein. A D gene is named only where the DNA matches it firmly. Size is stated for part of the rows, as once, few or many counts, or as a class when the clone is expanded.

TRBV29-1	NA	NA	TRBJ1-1	TGCAGCGTTGCCTCACAGACGAACACTGAAGCTTTCTTT	CSVASQTNTEAFF
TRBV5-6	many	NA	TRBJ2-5	TGTGCCAGCAGCTTGGTCAGCCAAGAGACCCAGTACTTC	CASSLVSQETQYF
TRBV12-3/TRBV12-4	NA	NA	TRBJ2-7	TGTGCCAGCAGTTTAGGGACCCACCTAGAGCAGTACTTC	CASSLGTHLEQYF
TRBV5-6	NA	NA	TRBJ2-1	TGTGCCAGCAGCTTGTCGGCCCAGGGTCCTAACAATGAGCAGTTCTTC	CASSLSAQGPNNEQFF
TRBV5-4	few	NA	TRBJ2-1	TGTGCCAGCAGCTTTGTACCAGGGAGTCCGGTCTTC	CASSFVPGSPVF
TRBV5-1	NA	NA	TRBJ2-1	TGCGCCAGCATGAGGGGACTGGTATACAATGAGCAGTTCTTC	CASMRGLVYNEQFF
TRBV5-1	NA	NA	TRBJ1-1	TGCGCCAGCAGCTTGGGAGCCAGCACGTATGAAGCTTTCTTT	CASSLGASTYEAFF
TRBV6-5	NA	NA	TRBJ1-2	TGTGCCAGCAGTTACTGGGACATCCCGGGCTATGGCTACACCTTC	CASSYWDIPGYGYTF
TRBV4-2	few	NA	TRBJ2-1	TGTGCCAGCAGCCAAGAAGAAAACAATCACTACAATGAGCAGTTCTTC	CASSQEENNHYNEQFF
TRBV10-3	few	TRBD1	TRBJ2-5	TGTGCCATCAGTGTCGGGACAGGTCGGCGGGAGACCCAGTACTTC	CAISVGTGRRETQYF
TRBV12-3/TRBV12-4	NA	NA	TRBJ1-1	TGTGCCAGCAGTTTCGGGCCTCCCGGGTTAGGGACTGAAGCTTTCTTT	CASSFGPPGLGTEAFF
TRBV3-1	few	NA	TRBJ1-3	TGTGCCAGCAGCCAAGGTGACATCTCTGGAAACACCATATATTTT	CASSQGDISGNTIYF
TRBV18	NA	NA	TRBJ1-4	TGTGCCAGCTCACCACCCCAGGGACCGCCTAATGAAAAACTGTTTTTT	CASSPPQGPPNEKLFF
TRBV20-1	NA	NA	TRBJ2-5	TGCAGTGCTAGAGATCTGATCGAGGGGCCCCAAGAGACCCAGTACTTC	CSARDLIEGPQETQYF
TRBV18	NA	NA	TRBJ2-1	TGTGCCAGCTCACCGCTCTACAGGGTCGATGAGCAGTTCTTC	CASSPLYRVDEQFF
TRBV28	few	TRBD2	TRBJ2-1	TGTGCCAGCAGTTCACGGACTAGCGGGAGCTTTTCGGGATCATATGAGCAGTTCTTC	CASSSRTSGSFSGSYEQFF
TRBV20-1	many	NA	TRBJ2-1	TGCAGTGCTAGGAGGGGAGGTTCCTACAATGAGCAGTTCTTC	CSARRGGSYNEQFF
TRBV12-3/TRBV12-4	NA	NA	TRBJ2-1	TGTGCCAGATACCCCAGGGGAGGACGGGTTTGTCACGTGAACAATGAGCAGTTCTTC	CARYPRGGRVCHVNNEQFF
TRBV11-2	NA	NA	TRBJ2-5	TGTGCCAGCACCCCGTGGGCTCAAGAGACCCAGTACTTC	CASTPWAQETQYF
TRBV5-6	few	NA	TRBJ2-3	TGTGCCAGCAGCTTTTACGAGGGCTACACAGATACGCAGTATTTT	CASSFYEGYTDTQYF
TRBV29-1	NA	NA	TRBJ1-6	TGCAGCGTTGCTTTGGGGACATCCCCGGATTCACCCCTCCACTTT	CSVALGTSPDSPLHF
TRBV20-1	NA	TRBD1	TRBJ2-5	TGCAGTGCTAAGGGACAGGGGTGGGGTGAGACCCAGTACTTC	CSAKGQGWGETQYF
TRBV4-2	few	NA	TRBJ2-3	TGTGCCAGCAGCCAAGAGTGGCGGGAAGCCCCAGATACGCAGTATTTT	CASSQEWREAPDTQYF
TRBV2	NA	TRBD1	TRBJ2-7	TGTGCCAGCCTAAAGCCCCAACAGGGGGTCGACGAGCAGTACTTC	CASLKPQQGVDEQYF
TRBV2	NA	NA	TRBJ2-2	TGTGCCAGCGCCAGAGACACCGGGGAGCTGTTTTTT	CASARDTGELFF
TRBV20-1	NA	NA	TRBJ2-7	TGCAGTGCTAGATCGGAAGTGAGGGGGAATCGCCACGAGCAGTACTTC	CSARSEVRGNRHEQYF
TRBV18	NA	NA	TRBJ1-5	TGTGCCAGCTCACCATTGGGGATCCAGGGCAATCAGCCCCAGCATTTT	CASSPLGIQGNQPQHF
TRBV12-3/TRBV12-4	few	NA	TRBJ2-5	TGTGCCAGCAGTCTTACCGACGGGGCAGGGGCCCAGTACTTC	CASSLTDGAGAQYF
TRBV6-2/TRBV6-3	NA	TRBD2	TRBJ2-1	TGTGCCAGCAGTTCTCCCTTTGGCGGGGGGACCTACAATGAGCAGTTCTTC	CASSSPFGGGTYNEQFF
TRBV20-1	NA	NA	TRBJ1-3	TGCAGTGCGGAAGGACCAAGCTCTGGAAACACCATATATTTT	CSAEGPSSGNTIYF
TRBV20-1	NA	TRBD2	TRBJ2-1	TGCAGTGCCCGCAAGCGGGAGGGCCGGAATGAGCAGTTCTTC	CSARKREGRNEQFF
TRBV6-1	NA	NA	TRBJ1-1	TGTGCCAGCAGGTTTGGTGCCGGGACACGGAACACTGAAGCTTTCTTT	CASRFGAGTRNTEAFF
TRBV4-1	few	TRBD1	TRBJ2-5	TGCGCCAGCAGCCAGACAGGGGCCCCTATCCAAGAGACCCAGTACTTC	CASSQTGAPIQETQYF
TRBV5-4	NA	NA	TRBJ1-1	TGTGCCAGCAGCTTGGTACCGGGGGCGAACACTGAAGCTTTCTTT	CASSLVPGANTEAFF
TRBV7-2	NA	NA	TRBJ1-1	TGTGCCAGCAGGCCCTTGGGATGGGAGGACACTGAAGCTTTCTTT	CASRPLGWEDTEAFF
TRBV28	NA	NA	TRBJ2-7	TGTGCCAGCAGTTCGGGCACCGCTTCAACCTCCTACGAGCAGTACTTC	CASSSGTASTSYEQYF
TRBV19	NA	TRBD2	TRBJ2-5	TGTGCCAGTAAACGTCGGATAGCGGGGTCGGGAGAGACCCAGTACTTC	CASKRRIAGSGETQYF
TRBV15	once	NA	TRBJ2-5	TGTGCCACCAGCGGAAGAGTGGGGGAGACCCAGTACTTC	CATSGRVGETQYF
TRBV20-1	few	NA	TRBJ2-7	TGCAGTGCGAGGGGACGTCGGGGCTCCTACGAGCAGTACTTC	CSARGRRGSYEQYF
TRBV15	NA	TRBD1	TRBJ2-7	TGTGCCACCAGCAGAGACCGGGGACAGGGAGTATCCTACGAGCAGTACTTC	CATSRDRGQGVSYEQYF
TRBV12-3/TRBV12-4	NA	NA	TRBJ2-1	TGTGCCAGCAGTTTAGCGGACCCGCCTTTCAATGAGCAGTTCTTC	CASSLADPPFNEQFF
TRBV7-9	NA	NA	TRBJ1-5	TGTGCCAGCAGCTTAGGAGGACCCTCAGGCCAGCATTTT	CASSLGGPSGQHF
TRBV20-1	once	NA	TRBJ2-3	TGCAGTGCCGTAGGGGGCCGGGGGGGCGACGCAGATACGCAGTATTTT	CSAVGGRGGDADTQYF
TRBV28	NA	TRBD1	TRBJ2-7	TGTGCCATACAGGGGGCCCCCTACGAGCAGTACTTC	CAIQGAPYEQYF
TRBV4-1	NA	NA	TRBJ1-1	TGCGCCAGCAGCCAAGTAGGGCAGGGGCGCCGGGCTGAAGCTTTCTTT	CASSQVGQGRRAEAFF
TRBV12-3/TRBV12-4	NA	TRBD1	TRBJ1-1	TGTGCCAGCAGTTTTTATAAGGGGGACAGAAGGATGAACACTGAAGCTTTCTTT	CASSFYKGDRRMNTEAFF
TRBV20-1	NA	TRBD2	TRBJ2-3	TGCAGTGCTAGGATCGCGGGGGGGGCAGATACGCAGTATTTT	CSARIAGGADTQYF
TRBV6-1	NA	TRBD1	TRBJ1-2	TGTGCCAGCAGAGGCCCCGGGACAGGGAACTATGGCTACACCTTC	CASRGPGTGNYGYTF
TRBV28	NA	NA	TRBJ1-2	TGTGCCACTTTCTTCCAGGGACCGCTTGTCTATGGCTACACCTTC	CATFFQGPLVYGYTF
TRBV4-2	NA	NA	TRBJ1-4	TGTGCCAGCAGCCAAGAGGGGGCAGGTCGAAATGAAAAACTGTTTTTT	CASSQEGAGRNEKLFF
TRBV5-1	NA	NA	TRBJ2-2	TGCGCCAGCAGCTTGAAACAGTGGGTCACCGGGGAGCTGTTTTTT	CASSLKQWVTGELFF
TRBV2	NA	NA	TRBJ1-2	TGTGCCAGCAGTGAAGCACCAAGTCTGGTGTCCTATGGCTACACCTTC	CASSEAPSLVSYGYTF
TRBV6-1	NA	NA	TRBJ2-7	TGTGCCAGCAGTCTTCTGGTACAGGTGTCCTACGAGCAGTACTTC	CASSLLVQVSYEQYF
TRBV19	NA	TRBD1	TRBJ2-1	TGTGCCAGTAGTATAGTCAGGGGGAGCTCCTACAATGAGCAGTTCTTC	CASSIVRGSSYNEQFF
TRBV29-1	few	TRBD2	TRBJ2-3	TGCAGCGCCCCCCGGACTAGCGGGGTACGAGATACGCAGTATTTT	CSAPRTSGVRDTQYF
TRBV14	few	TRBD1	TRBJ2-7	TGTGCCAGCAGCAGGACAGGGGTCCCACCTCGGCAGTACTTC	CASSRTGVPPRQYF
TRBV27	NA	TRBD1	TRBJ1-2	TGTGCCAGCAGTTCCCAGGGGGACCACCATGGCTACACCTTC	CASSSQGDHHGYTF
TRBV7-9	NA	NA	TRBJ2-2	TGTGCCAGCGCCCAGGGGTTCGCGAACACCGGGGAGCTGTTTTTT	CASAQGFANTGELFF
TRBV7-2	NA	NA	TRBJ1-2	TGTGCCAGCAGCTTAGACCCGGCCTACTATGGCTACACCTTC	CASSLDPAYYGYTF